This T cell receptor (beta chain) was sequenced in a study of cytomegalovirus exposure and HLA in healthy donors. Study-wide results and limits: Earlier results showed most TCR beta V segments being productive about 87% or about 30% of the time.

Germline assignment: CDR1 WSHSY and CDR2 SAAADI. The CDR3 length is 14 residues. J was trimmed by 6 bases and V by 7 bases; bases with no gene match: 9. About this clone: Its antigen is as yet unknown.

Primers for the PCR totalled 60 Vbeta and 13 Jbeta. TCRdb's copy holds only in-frame clones and misses some; the assay was immunoSEQ multiplex PCR. The sample gives 100,000 or so clones, around four fifths of which show up once; approximately 1.2% is in the top ten. The source is a man aged 25-45 years in good health and CMV-seronegative. This sequence joins TRBV10-2 and TRBJ1-1, with 9 bases matching TRBD1. Material: PBMCs. Here the CDR3 DNA reads TGCGCCAGCACTAGGACAGGGGCGGGATCTGAAGCTTTCTTT. It specifies CASTRTGAGSEAFF.